This T cell receptor (beta chain) was identified in a study of metastatic and nonmetastatic thyroid tumors. This CDR3 spans 14 amino acids. The germline CDR1 and CDR2 sequences are SGDLS and YYNGEE. The ends were cut back, 7 bases at V and 3 bases at J, with 16 bases in the middle. Source study methods: The authors used CDR3 differences across clinicopathological groups to build a distant-metastasis classifier for papillary thyroid cancer. From the PCR reads, TCRdb re-called clones with MiXCR. For this entry, the V and J calls and clone size follow TCRdb and not the study's own pipeline. The sample holds 90,000 or so clones; 7.5% to 9% are singletons and the top ten take roughly 9%. In its sample, this clone was seen many times. No treatment had been given to any patient before thyroid surgery.

The chain links TRBV9 to TRBJ1-1; D perhaps matches TRBD1 (5 bases). The origin of this receptor is a female donor with papillary thyroid cancer or a benign thyroid nodule (not recorded which). Some clones in this sample may be carry-over from other donors' samples. The sample was blood. CDR3 in amino acids: CASGLAGTYTEAFF. In DNA form, the CDR3 reads TGTGCCAGCGGCTTAGCGGGGACTTACACTGAAGCTTTCTTT.